The T cell receptor (beta chain) described here comes from a study of blood T cells in healthy people across ages. Overall study findings and caveats: Estimates of total diversity, which came from one million sequenced T cells, were considered to be underestimates.

This CDR3 region has 13 residues. The germline gives CDR1 SGHAT, CDR2 FQNNGV. Deletions cut 4 bases from V and 6 bases from J, with 13 bases between. The second PCR ran 7 to 11 cycles with a sample-barcoded 5' primer and J-beta primers. Each sample yielded at least 2.5 million CDR3-containing paired-end reads. Each CDR3 protein is one row after TCRdb ran MiXCR on the 5' RACE reads. The sample records 850,000 to 1,000,000 distinct CDR3 sequences, around 54% being singletons. A word on this clonotype: Its target is unknown.

The sequencing sample was made of blood. This TCR was sampled from an older woman in good health. The chain uses TRBV11-2 and TRBJ2-7, with D maybe TRBD2 (5 bases). The CDR3, as DNA: TGTGCCAGCAGCTCCGCTGAGGGTGTCGAGCAGTACTTC. It specifies CASSSAEGVEQYF. Drawing the rest from reference TRBV11-2 and TRBJ2-7, the complete variable domain is EAGVAQSPRYKIIEKRQSVAFWCNPISGHATLYWYQQILGQGPKLLIQFQNNGVVDDSQLPKDRFSAERLKGVDSTLKIQPAKLEDSAVYLCASSSAEGVEQYFGPGTRLTVT.